Listed below are T cell receptor beta chains from one sample, sequenced in a study of cytomegalovirus exposure and HLA in healthy donors. Sequenced by immunoSEQ multiplex PCR; TCRdb stores in-frame clones only, minus some. This sample has 160,000 or so clones; 84% occur once, and the top ten carry about 9.4%. Sequencing was carried out using PBMCs. Receptors originate from a man aged 30 to 39 in good health and CMV-seropositive. Each CDR3 is given with its conserved first and last residue. Fields, in order: clone size, V gene, J gene, D gene, CDR3 protein, CDR3 DNA. D genes are given only for firm matches. The size of a clone is reported for some rows only, either as once, few or many, or as a class for expanded clones.

>NA|TRBV6-6|TRBJ2-7|TRBD1
CASSYRGQGTYEQYF
TGTGCCAGCAGCTATAGGGGACAGGGGACCTACGAGCAGTACTTC
>once|TRBV4-3|TRBJ1-5|NA
CASSKGLGRGNQPQHF
TGCGCCAGCAGCAAGGGCCTCGGCAGGGGCAATCAGCCCCAGCATTTT
>NA|TRBV15|TRBJ2-7|NA
CATSRAQTGLHEQYF
TGTGCCACCAGCAGAGCCCAGACAGGATTGCACGAGCAGTACTTC
>NA|TRBV29-1|TRBJ2-4|TRBD1
CSVPTGDKNIQYF
TGCAGCGTGCCGACAGGGGACAAAAACATTCAGTACTTC
>NA|TRBV20-1|TRBJ2-1|NA
CSATPGWVRFF
TGCAGTGCTACCCCAGGGTGGGTCCGGTTCTTC
>NA|TRBV9|TRBJ1-4|NA
CASSVATAGEKLFF
TGTGCCAGCAGCGTAGCGACAGCAGGTGAAAAACTGTTTTTT
>NA|TRBV28|TRBJ1-2|NA
CASSAGPEGYTF
TGTGCCAGCAGTGCAGGGCCGGAGGGCTACACCTTC
>NA|TRBV7-3|TRBJ1-6|NA
CASSLDAQAGLHF
TGTGCCAGCAGCTTGGATGCTCAGGCTGGACTCCACTTT
>NA|TRBV10-3|TRBJ2-7|TRBD2
CATWEGNYEQYF
TGTGCCACGTGGGAGGGAAACTACGAGCAGTACTTC
>NA|TRBV5-6|TRBJ2-1|TRBD2
CASSLVGLAGVLPREQFF
TGTGCCAGCAGCTTGGTAGGACTAGCGGGAGTTCTTCCCCGGGAGCAGTTCTTC
>NA|TRBV9|TRBJ2-1|NA
CASSVSTTDRGEQFF
TGTGCCAGCAGCGTGTCTACCACCGATCGGGGTGAGCAGTTCTTC
>NA|TRBV9|TRBJ2-7|TRBD2
CASSVGAGALYEQYF
TGTGCCAGCAGCGTAGGAGCGGGAGCGTTGTACGAGCAGTACTTC
>once|TRBV5-6|TRBJ1-5|NA
CASSSVQGSQPQHF
TGTGCCAGCAGCTCCGTACAGGGCTCTCAGCCCCAGCATTTT
>NA|TRBV6-1|TRBJ2-7|TRBD2
CATTSGRAPYEQYF
TGTGCCACCACTAGCGGGAGGGCCCCCTACGAGCAGTACTTC
>NA|TRBV10-3|TRBJ2-5|NA
CAISDSRGPQETQYF
TGTGCCATCAGCGATTCCAGGGGACCCCAAGAGACCCAGTACTTC
>NA|TRBV14|TRBJ2-5|NA
CASSQRGEETQYF
TGTGCCAGCAGCCAACGAGGAGAAGAGACCCAGTACTTC
>NA|TRBV27|TRBJ1-2|NA
CASSPLGGAIKGYTF
TGTGCCAGCAGTCCCCTGGGGGGGGCAATCAAGGGCTACACCTTC
>NA|TRBV28|TRBJ1-5|NA
CASSQQGLWDQPQHF
TGTGCCAGCAGTCAACAGGGCTTGTGGGATCAGCCCCAGCATTTT
>NA|TRBV5-6|TRBJ2-7|NA
CASSVLTGRYEQYF
TGTGCCAGCAGCGTACTGACAGGACGCTACGAGCAGTACTTC
>NA|TRBV4-3|TRBJ2-2|TRBD2
CASSQERGGDAGELFF
TGCGCCAGCAGCCAAGAACGCGGGGGGGATGCCGGGGAGCTGTTTTTT
>few|TRBV27|TRBJ2-7|NA
CASRRERGEQYF
TGTGCCAGCAGAAGGGAGCGCGGGGAGCAGTACTTC
>NA|TRBV7-3|TRBJ1-1|NA
CASSSGMNTEAFF
TGTGCCAGCAGCTCGGGAATGAACACTGAAGCTTTCTTT
>NA|TRBV19|TRBJ1-5|NA
CASSIDPTGVYNQPQHF
TGTGCCAGTAGTATAGATCCGACAGGCGTTTACAATCAGCCCCAGCATTTT
>NA|TRBV7-2|TRBJ1-1|NA
CASSLNGQGGGTEAFF
TGTGCCAGCAGCTTAAATGGGCAGGGAGGGGGCACTGAAGCTTTCTTT
>NA|TRBV6-5|TRBJ1-5|NA
CASSSSGVSNQPQHF
TGTGCCAGCAGTTCTTCAGGGGTTAGCAATCAGCCCCAGCATTTT
>NA|TRBV5-6|TRBJ2-7|TRBD1
CASSSGTGEQYF
TGTGCCAGCAGTTCCGGGACAGGCGAGCAGTACTTC
>NA|TRBV29-1|TRBJ1-2|TRBD1
CSVKGQGVNGYTF
TGCAGCGTTAAGGGACAGGGGGTCAATGGCTACACCTTC
>NA|TRBV28|TRBJ2-7|TRBD2
CASSSPGSGNDEQYF
TGTGCCAGCAGCTCCCCTGGTAGCGGGAACGACGAGCAGTACTTC
>NA|TRBV7-3|TRBJ2-5|NA
CASSLSAGGKETQYF
TGTGCCAGCAGCTTAAGCGCAGGGGGGAAAGAGACCCAGTACTTC
>NA|TRBV19|TRBJ2-2|NA
CATRRTNTGELFF
TGTGCCACCCGGAGGACGAACACCGGGGAGCTGTTTTTT
>NA|TRBV10-2|TRBJ1-5|TRBD1
CASSEDRGSQPQHF
TGCGCCAGCAGTGAAGACAGGGGAAGTCAGCCCCAGCATTTT
>once|TRBV7-9|TRBJ2-1|NA
CASSLAASSYNEQFF
TGTGCCAGCAGCTTAGCCGCGAGCTCCTACAATGAGCAGTTCTTC
>NA|TRBV9|TRBJ1-5|NA
CASSVQGSNQPQHF
TGTGCCAGCAGCGTACAGGGTAGCAATCAGCCCCAGCATTTT
>NA|TRBV11-3|TRBJ2-1|TRBD2
CASSLRSGTYNEQFF
TGTGCCAGCAGCTTAAGGAGCGGGACCTACAATGAGCAGTTCTTC
>NA|TRBV13|TRBJ2-5|TRBD2
CASSPREGQETQYF
TGTGCCAGCAGCCCCAGGGAGGGCCAGGAGACCCAGTACTTC
>NA|TRBV5-4|TRBJ2-7|NA
CASSLGAVFSYEQYF
TGTGCCAGCAGCTTGGGGGCAGTCTTCTCCTACGAGCAGTACTTC
>NA|TRBV11-2|TRBJ2-2|NA
CASSLEWLWTGELFF
TGTGCCAGCAGCTTAGAGTGGCTCTGGACCGGGGAGCTGTTTTTT
>NA|TRBV7-3|TRBJ2-5|NA
CASSSSNLQETQYF
TGTGCCAGCAGCTCCTCCAATCTACAAGAGACCCAGTACTTC
>NA|TRBV5-4|TRBJ2-7|NA
CASSLGMSRPYEQYF
TGTGCCAGCAGCTTGGGAATGAGTCGCCCCTACGAGCAGTACTTC
>NA|TRBV19|TRBJ2-3|TRBD2
CASIGEGGGDTQYF
TGTGCCAGTATCGGGGAGGGCGGGGGAGATACGCAGTATTTT
>few|TRBV7-7|TRBJ2-1|NA
CASSSGPPRVNEQFF
TGTGCTAGCAGCTCCGGGCCCCCCAGGGTCAATGAGCAGTTCTTC
>few|TRBV19|TRBJ2-2|TRBD1
CASRDRGNTGELFF
TGTGCCAGCCGAGACAGGGGGAACACCGGGGAGCTGTTTTTT
>NA|TRBV28|TRBJ2-5|NA
CASILRGSKTQYF
TGTGCCAGCATTCTGCGCGGGTCAAAGACCCAGTACTTC
>NA|TRBV4-3|TRBJ1-6|NA
CASSQDRGSDNSPLHF
TGCGCCAGCAGCCAAGATCGGGGGTCAGATAATTCACCCCTCCACTTT
>NA|TRBV7-8|TRBJ1-5|TRBD1
CASSADRVLHQPQHF
TGTGCCAGCAGCGCGGACAGGGTTCTTCATCAGCCCCAGCATTTT
>NA|TRBV29-1|TRBJ1-5|TRBD1
CSVRQGSNQPQHF
TGCAGCGTTCGACAGGGAAGCAATCAGCCCCAGCATTTT
>NA|TRBV2|TRBJ2-3|TRBD2
CASSEISGRAYGTDTQYF
TGTGCCAGCAGTGAGATTAGCGGGAGGGCCTACGGCACAGATACGCAGTATTTT
>few|TRBV4-3|TRBJ2-1|NA
CASSQDAGRSSYNEQFF
TGCGCCAGCAGCCAAGACGCAGGCCGCAGCTCCTACAATGAGCAGTTCTTC
>NA|TRBV28|TRBJ1-6|TRBD1
CASSLMPGGNSPLHF
TGTGCCAGCAGTTTAATGCCAGGGGGGAATTCACCCCTCCACTTT
>NA|TRBV19|TRBJ2-7|NA
CASSIGGREQYF
TGTGCCAGTAGTATCGGGGGGCGCGAGCAGTACTTC
>NA|TRBV11-2|TRBJ1-1|NA
CASSSHQGPNTEAFF
TGTGCCAGCAGTTCCCATCAGGGCCCGAACACTGAAGCTTTCTTT
>few|TRBV2|TRBJ2-7|TRBD2
CASSDGTSGGYEQYF
TGTGCCAGCAGTGATGGTACTAGCGGGGGCTACGAGCAGTACTTC
>NA|TRBV6-5|TRBJ2-2|TRBD2
CASSTSGGNTGELFF
TGTGCCAGCAGTACTAGCGGGGGGAACACCGGGGAGCTGTTTTTT